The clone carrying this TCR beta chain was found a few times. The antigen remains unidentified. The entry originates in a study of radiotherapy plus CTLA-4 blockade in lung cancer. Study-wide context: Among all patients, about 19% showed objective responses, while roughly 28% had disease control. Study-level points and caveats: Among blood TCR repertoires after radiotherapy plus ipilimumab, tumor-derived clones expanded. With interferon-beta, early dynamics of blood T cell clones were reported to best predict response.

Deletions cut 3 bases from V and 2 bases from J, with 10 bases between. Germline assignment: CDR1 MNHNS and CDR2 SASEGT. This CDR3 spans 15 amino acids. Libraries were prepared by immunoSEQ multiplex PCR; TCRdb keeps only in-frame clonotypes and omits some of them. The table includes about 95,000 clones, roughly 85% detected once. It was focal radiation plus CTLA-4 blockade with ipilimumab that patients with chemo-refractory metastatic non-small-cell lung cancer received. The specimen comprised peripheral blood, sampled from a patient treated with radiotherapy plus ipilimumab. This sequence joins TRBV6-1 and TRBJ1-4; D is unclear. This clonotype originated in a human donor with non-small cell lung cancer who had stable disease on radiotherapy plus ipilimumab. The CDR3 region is CASSDTGRTNEKLFF. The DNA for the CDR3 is TGTGCCAGCAGTGATACGGGTAGGACTAATGAAAAACTGTTTTTT.